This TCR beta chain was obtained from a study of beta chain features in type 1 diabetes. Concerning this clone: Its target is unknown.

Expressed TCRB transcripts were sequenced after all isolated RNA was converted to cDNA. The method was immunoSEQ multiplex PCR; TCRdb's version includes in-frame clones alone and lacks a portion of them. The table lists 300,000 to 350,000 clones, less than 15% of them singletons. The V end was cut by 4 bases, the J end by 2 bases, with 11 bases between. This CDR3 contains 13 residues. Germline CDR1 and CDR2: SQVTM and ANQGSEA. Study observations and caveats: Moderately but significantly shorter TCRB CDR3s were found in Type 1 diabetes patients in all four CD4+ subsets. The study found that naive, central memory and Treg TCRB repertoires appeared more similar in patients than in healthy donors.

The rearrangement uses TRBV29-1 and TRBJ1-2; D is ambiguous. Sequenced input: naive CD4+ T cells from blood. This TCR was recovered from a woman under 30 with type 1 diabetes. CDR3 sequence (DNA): TGCAGCGTTGTAGGCAGGCTGAACTATGGCTACACCTTC. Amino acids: CSVVGRLNYGYTF.